These 8 T cell receptor beta chains share one sample of origin, sequenced in a study of naive and memory T cell subsets. Both TRBC1 and TRBC2 were covered by a beta constant-region primer of two equimolar oligonucleotides. A single record per CDR3 protein comes from TCRdb applying MiXCR to the UMI-ligation and nested PCR reads. This sample yields approximately 27,000 distinct CDR3 sequences, of which over 8.5% are seen a single time; roughly 18% belongs to the top ten. The sequenced sample was effector memory CD4+ T cells from blood. Subset given: effector memory, CD45RA- CD27-. Receptor source: a human donor in good health.

This clonotype appeared a few times. The rearrangement links TRBV6-6 to TRBJ1-1; D not certain. Trimming cost V 7 bases and J 1 base, with 16 bases left between them. Germline CDR1 MNHNY, CDR2 SVGAGI (reference sequence). The CDR3 extends over 15 amino acids. CDR3 nucleotides: TGTGCCAGCATTCCTGAGGGAAGTGGGAACACTGAAGCTTTCTTT. Translation gives CASIPEGSGNTEAFF.

Only a few counts were recorded for this clonotype. J is TRBJ2-1 and V is TRBV5-1; D gene uncertain. From germline, CDR1 is SGHRS and CDR2 YFSETQ. V was shortened by 4 bases and J by 7 bases, with 12 bases between the two germline ends. The CDR3 loop spans 13 amino acids. The CDR3 sequence: CASSVGLGNEQFF. The CDR3 coding sequence is TGCGCCAGCAGCGTGGGGTTAGGGAATGAGCAGTTCTTC. Filled out from reference TRBV5-1 and TRBJ2-1, the complete variable domain reads KAGVTQTPRYLIKTRGQQVTLSCSPISGHRSVSWYQQTPGQGLQFLFEYFSETQRNKGNFPGRFSGRQFSNSRSEMNVSTLELGDSALYLCASSVGLGNEQFFGPGTRLTVL.

The genes are TRBV14 and TRBJ2-5, with D uncertain. The germline V gene has CDR1 SGHDN and CDR2 FVKESK. V was shortened by 4 bases and J by 2 bases, with 11 bases between the two germline ends. The CDR3 extends over 14 amino acids. The CDR3 region is CASSRNRGQETQYF. In DNA form, the CDR3 reads TGTGCCAGCAGCCGAAACAGAGGTCAAGAGACCCAGTACTTC.

The gene calls are TRBV5-1 and TRBJ2-7, with D possibly TRBD1 on 6 matching bases. This CDR3 region has 13 residues. The V gene lost 1 base and the J gene lost 6 bases, with 11 bases spanning the gap. Germline CDR1 SGHRS, CDR2 YFSETQ. This CDR3 is CASSLYGRGEQYF. The CDR3 bases are TGCGCCAGCAGCTTGTATGGCAGGGGCGAGCAGTACTTC.

This clonotype occurred a few times. Here the CDR3 DNA reads TGCAGTGCTAGCCCCAGCGGGATTTCCTACGAGCAGTACTTC. Its translation is CSASPSGISYEQYF. The chain employs TRBV20-1 and TRBJ2-7, with 7 bases matching TRBD2. The CDR3 runs to 14 residues. Trimming at V came to 3 bases and at J to 1 base, leaving 6 bases not matched to a gene. In germline, CDR1 is DFQATT, CDR2 SNEGSKA (reference sequence).

By sample fraction, this clonotype is medium-sized. The chain uses TRBV11-2 and TRBJ2-5; D gene uncertain. There are 14 residues in the CDR3. Trimming cost V 2 bases and J 0 bases, with 7 bases left between them. Per germline, CDR1 SGHAT and CDR2 FQNNGV. CDR3 loop: CASSLRSDQETQYF. CDR3 nucleotides: TGTGCCAGCAGCTTACGAAGCGACCAAGAGACCCAGTACTTC.

This clonotype has just a few counts. V is TRBV24-1 and J is TRBJ2-5; no clear D. The ends were cut back, 5 bases at V and 6 bases at J, with 18 bases in the middle. Germline loops: CDR1 KGHDR, CDR2 SFDVKD. CDR3 length equals 15 residues. The CDR3 DNA reads as TGTGCCACCAGTGTGGGTAGCTCGTATTTACAGACCCAGTACTTC. Translated, it gives CATSVGSSYLQTQYF.

The table lists this clonotype with a few counts. This chain joins TRBV20-1 and TRBJ2-7, with 7 bases that match TRBD2. The CDR3 consists of 14 residues. Germline assignment: CDR1 DFQATT and CDR2 SNEGSKA (reference sequence). Losses at the gene ends were 1 base for V and 2 bases for J; bases not matched to a gene: 5. CDR3 protein: CSARAPSGTYEQYF. In DNA, the CDR3 is TGCAGTGCTAGAGCGCCTAGCGGTACCTACGAGCAGTACTTC.